What follows are 10 T cell receptor beta chains derived from one specimen sequenced in a study of blood T cell repertoires in COVID-19. Profiling relied on immunoSEQ multiplex PCR, and the TCRdb table lists in-frame clones only, not all of them. The sample has 310,000 or so clones, about 86% seen once. Sequenced sample: peripheral blood. These receptors originate from a woman aged 25 to 45 who had recovered from COVID-19.

This clone was seen only once. The chain is built from TRBV5-1 and TRBJ2-3; 7 bases are shared with TRBD2. Germline V gene lookup returns CDR1 SGHRS and CDR2 YFSETQ. This CDR3 spans 15 amino acids. V was clipped by 4 bases and J by 7 bases; unmatched bases: 12. CDR3 bases: TGCGCCAGCAGCGAGTTGAGCGGGACCTTATATACGCAGTATTTT. Protein: CASSELSGTLYTQYF.

V gene TRBV7-2 combines with J gene TRBJ2-5, with D possibly matching TRBD1 (6 bases). Between the trimmed V and J ends, which lost 6 bases and 2 bases, there was a span of 10 bases. The V gene's germline CDR1 is SGHTA and CDR2 FQGNSA. The CDR3 extends over 13 amino acids. The CDR3 loop is CASSPDRQETQYF. The CDR3 DNA is TGTGCCAGCAGTCCGGACAGACAAGAGACCCAGTACTTC.

This chain uses TRBV2 with TRBJ2-1; tentative D call: TRBD2 (5 bases). CDR3 length: 14 residues. The V and J ends lost 5 bases and 4 bases respectively, with 12 bases between them. Germline V gene lookup returns CDR1 SNHLY and CDR2 FYNNEI. The CDR3 nucleotides read TGTGCCAGCAGTCGGAGTAGCGAATACAATGAGCAGTTCTTC. Amino acid sequence: CASSRSSEYNEQFF.

This chain connects TRBV19 to TRBJ2-1; 11 positions agree with TRBD1. The CDR3 length is 15 residues. Germline loops: CDR1 LNHDA, CDR2 SQIVND (reference sequence). Germline trimming cut 10 bases from V and 6 bases from J; bases unmatched to any gene: 11. The chain's CDR3 is CATLVGDRGSNEQFF. The CDR3 coding sequence is TGTGCCACCCTAGTCGGGGACAGGGGGTCCAATGAGCAGTTCTTC.

The chain combines TRBV5-4 with TRBJ2-3, with TRBD2 identical over 10 bases. With V trimmed by 2 bases and J by 1 base, 1 base remained unmatched. In germline, CDR1 is SGHNT, CDR2 YYREEE (reference sequence). This CDR3 contains 15 residues. For the CDR3, the DNA is TGTGCCAGCAGCTTCGGGACTAGCGGCACAGATACGCAGTATTTT. It translates to CASSFGTSGTDTQYF.

The rearrangement links TRBV19 to TRBJ1-5, with D perhaps matching TRBD1 (6 bases). CDR1 is LNHDA and CDR2 is SQIVND in the germline V gene (reference sequence). The V and J ends lost 3 bases and 2 bases respectively, with 11 bases between them. CDR3 length equals 15 residues. This CDR3 reads CASSMGARGNQPQHF. CDR3 DNA: TGTGCCAGTAGTATGGGGGCGCGAGGCAATCAGCCCCAGCATTTT.

The chain has TRBV3-1 (or the pseudogene TRBV3-2) and TRBJ2-7; 14 nucleotides align to TRBD2. J lost 5 bases, V lost 4 bases, and 7 bases had no gene match. The CDR3 runs 16 residues. Germline values: CDR1 LGHDT, CDR2 YNNKEL (reference sequence). The CDR3, as DNA: TGTGCCAGCAGCCCGACGACTAGCGGGAGGGCCGACGAGCAGTACTTC. It specifies CASSPTTSGRADEQYF.

The rearrangement links TRBV7-9 to TRBJ2-1; 7 bases are a match to TRBD2. Germline values: CDR1 SEHNR, CDR2 FQNEAQ (reference sequence). The CDR3 loop spans 14 amino acids. With 0 bases clipped from V and 8 bases from J, the junction kept 4 bases outside the gene matches. The CDR3, as DNA: TGTGCCAGCAGCTTAGCTCTAGGGAGGGATGAGCAGTTCTTC. This gives the protein CASSLALGRDEQFF.

The V gene is TRBV11-2, the J gene TRBJ2-7, with D possibly being TRBD2 (5 bases). Germline V gives CDR1 SGHAT, CDR2 FQNNGV. This CDR3 has 13 residues. Trimming pared 0 bases from V and 6 bases from J, leaving 9 bases between. The CDR3 loop reads CASSLERGREQYF. The CDR3 DNA follows: TGTGCCAGCAGCTTAGAGCGAGGGCGCGAGCAGTACTTC.

This sequence joins TRBV27 and TRBJ1-2; 7 bases map to TRBD1. The germline CDR1 and CDR2 sequences are MNHEY and SMNVEV (reference sequence). V lost 5 bases, J lost 4 bases, and 10 bases stayed unmatched. The length of the CDR3 is 15 residues. CDR3 sequence (DNA): TGTGCCAGCAGTCCAGAGACAGGGAAGGCCTATGGCTACACCTTC. Translation gives CASSPETGKAYGYTF.